Listed below are T cell receptor beta chains from one sample, sequenced in a study of CD8+ T cells in alopecia areata. Sequenced by immunoSEQ multiplex PCR; TCRdb stores in-frame clones only, minus some. Of 80,000 to 100,000 clones in the sample, roughly two fifths were seen once. The sample here was CD8+ T cells sorted from blood, taken at week 24, from a patient treated with tofacitinib. The receptors were gathered from a human donor with alopecia areata. CDR3s include the opening cysteine and the closing phenylalanine or tryptophan. Fields, in order: J gene, CDR3 length, V gene, CDR3 protein.

TRBJ2-7,15,TRBV11-2,CASSLGGGPSYEQYF
TRBJ2-3,12,TRBV4-1,CASSQDTDTQYF
TRBJ1-1,16,TRBV5-1,CASSLKAAEGNTEAFF
TRBJ2-2,15,TRBV30,CAWNIGGVNTGELFF
TRBJ1-2,15,TRBV29-1,CSVQAEGQPSYGYTF
TRBJ2-1,20,TRBV2,CASSKPTSGSISGSYNEQFF
TRBJ1-2,16,TRBV27,CASSSLPGASHYGYTF
TRBJ2-7,13,TRBV27,CASSLGSVYEQYF
TRBJ1-1,15,TRBV18,CASSPPPGLNTEAFF
TRBJ2-7,13,TRBV5-6,CASSLGTLDEQYF
TRBJ1-2,15,TRBV14,CASSQQDRANYGYTF
TRBJ2-5,13,TRBV7-9,CASSFLGSETQYF
TRBJ1-1,14,TRBV4-1,CASSQEAGITEAFF
TRBJ2-7,12,TRBV5-1,CASTLQGDEQYF
TRBJ2-7,12,TRBV15,CASRAPRGEQYF
TRBJ2-7,15,TRBV6-5,CASSYSGTGMYEQYF
TRBJ2-7,15,TRBV7-9,CASSPSPERGHEQYF
TRBJ2-7,16,TRBV13,CASSLSRGTGAYEQYF
TRBJ2-3,17,TRBV7-2,CASSPRGGGVLTDTQYF
TRBJ2-7,16,TRBV4-1,CASRLDTQGFYGEQYF
TRBJ2-3,15,TRBV19,CASRAASGTADTQYF
TRBJ1-2,13,TRBV2,CASSDRTGYGYTF
TRBJ2-7,18,TRBV9,CASSLGLAGAPDIYEQYF
TRBJ2-3,16,TRBV4-1,CASRPGVGGNTDTQYF
TRBJ2-7,15,TRBV7-3,CASNYPEGLSYEQYF
TRBJ1-2,11,TRBV29-1,CSARVDYGYTF
TRBJ2-7,12,TRBV27,CASSPGPYEQYF
TRBJ2-1,13,TRBV6-6,CASRLGQSNEQFF
TRBJ1-1,13,TRBV19,CASSIGPSTEAFF
TRBJ2-3,16,TRBV9,CASSEPTSGREDTQYF
TRBJ1-5,14,TRBV4-1,CASSQDFGAQPQHF
TRBJ2-5,15,TRBV7-9,CASSPSGRSPETQYF
TRBJ1-4,14,TRBV28,CASSLQRINEKLFF
TRBJ1-1,12,TRBV29-1,CSVGAPNTEAFF
TRBJ2-1,13,TRBV5-4,CAIKTSANNEQFF
TRBJ2-7,13,TRBV6-5,CASRKDRGYEQYF
TRBJ1-5,14,TRBV25-1,CASSAGQGLKPQHF
TRBJ2-5,17,TRBV9,CASSLELAGGPGETQYF
TRBJ2-1,15,TRBV10-2,CASSDQGSSYNEQFF
TRBJ2-3,19,TRBV14,CASSHSPGLAGVWTDTQYF
TRBJ2-2,13,TRBV29-1,CSGPGFYTGELFF
TRBJ1-2,12,TRBV29-1,CSGTGTGHGYTF
TRBJ2-6,21,TRBV27,CASSLSGLSDRVGSGANVLTF
TRBJ2-1,15,TRBV4-2,CASSQGDGSFNEQFF
TRBJ1-1,13,TRBV30,CAWSGMRNTEAFF
TRBJ2-3,14,TRBV6-4,CASKSRLDTDTQYF
TRBJ2-3,13,TRBV11-2,CASSFVVTDTQYF
TRBJ2-7,13,TRBV29-1,CSVEDPGPDEQYF
TRBJ2-2,16,TRBV7-2,CASSYGLAGNTGELFF
TRBJ2-2,13,TRBV29-1,CSADGGGTGELFF
TRBJ2-3,17,TRBV9,CASSVARGTTHTDTQYF
TRBJ2-5,14,TRBV7-9,CASSHPGESETQYF